This T cell receptor beta chain stems from a study of immune evolution from preneoplasia to lung adenocarcinoma. Sequenced by immunoSEQ multiplex PCR; TCRdb stores in-frame clones only, minus some. The sample shows around 2,500 clones, about 82% of them seen only once. There are 16 residues in the CDR3. CDR1 is GTSNPN, CDR2 SVGIG, per germline (reference sequence). The V gene lost 0 bases and the J gene lost 0 bases, with 11 bases spanning the gap. Sequencing was carried out using FFPE normal lung tissue adjacent to the tumor. This chain connects TRBV30 to TRBJ1-4; D may be TRBD1 (6 bases). The sequence was obtained from a person aged 45-65 years with lung adenocarcinoma. The CDR3, as DNA: TGTGCCTGGAGTGTACAGGGTACTGCAACTAATGAAAAACTGTTTTTT. It specifies CAWSVQGTATNEKLFF.